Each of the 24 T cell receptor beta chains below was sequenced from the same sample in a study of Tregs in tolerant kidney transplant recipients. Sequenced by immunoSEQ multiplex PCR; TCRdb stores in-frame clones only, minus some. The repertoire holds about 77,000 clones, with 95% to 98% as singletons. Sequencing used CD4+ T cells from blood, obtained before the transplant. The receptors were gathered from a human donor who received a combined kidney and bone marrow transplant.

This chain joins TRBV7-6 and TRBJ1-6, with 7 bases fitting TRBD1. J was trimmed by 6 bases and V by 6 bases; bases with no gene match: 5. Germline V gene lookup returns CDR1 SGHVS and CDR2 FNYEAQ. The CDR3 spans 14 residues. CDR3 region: CASSPRGFNSPLHF. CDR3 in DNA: TGTGCCAGCAGTCCCAGGGGGTTTAATTCACCCCTCCACTTT. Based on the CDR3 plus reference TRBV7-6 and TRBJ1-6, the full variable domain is GAGVSQSPRYKVTKRGQDVALRCDPISGHVSLYWYRQALGQGPEFLTYFNYEAQQDKSGLPNDRFSAERPEGSISTLTIQRTEQRDSAMYRCASSPRGFNSPLHFGNGTRLTVT.

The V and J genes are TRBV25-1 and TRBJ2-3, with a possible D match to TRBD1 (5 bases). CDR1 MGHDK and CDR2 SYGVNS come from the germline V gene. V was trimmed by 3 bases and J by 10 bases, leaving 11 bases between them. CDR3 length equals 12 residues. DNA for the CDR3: TGTGCCAGCAGTGATTCAGGGTATGCGCAGTATTTT. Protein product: CASSDSGYAQYF.

Written as DNA, the CDR3 is TGCGCCAGCAGCTTGGCCCTCGCGGGAACCACAGATACGCAGTATTTT. Protein product: CASSLALAGTTDTQYF. The chain links TRBV5-1 to TRBJ2-3; TRBD2 might be the D (6 bases). From germline, CDR1 is SGHRS and CDR2 YFSETQ. The CDR3 sequence is 16 residues long. Trimming removed 0 bases at V and 2 bases at J, with 13 bases between.

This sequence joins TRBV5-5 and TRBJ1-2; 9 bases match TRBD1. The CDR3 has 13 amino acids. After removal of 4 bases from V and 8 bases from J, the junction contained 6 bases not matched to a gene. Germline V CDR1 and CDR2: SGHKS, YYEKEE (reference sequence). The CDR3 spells CASSPDRGTGYTF. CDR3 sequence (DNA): TGTGCCAGCAGCCCCGACAGGGGGACAGGCTACACCTTC.

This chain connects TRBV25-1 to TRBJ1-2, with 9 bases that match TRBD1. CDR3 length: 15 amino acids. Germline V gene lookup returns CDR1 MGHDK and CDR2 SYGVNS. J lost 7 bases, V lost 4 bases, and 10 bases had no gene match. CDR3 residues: CASSGAGQGRVGYTF. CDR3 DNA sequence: TGTGCCAGCAGTGGAGCTGGACAGGGGAGGGTTGGCTACACCTTC.

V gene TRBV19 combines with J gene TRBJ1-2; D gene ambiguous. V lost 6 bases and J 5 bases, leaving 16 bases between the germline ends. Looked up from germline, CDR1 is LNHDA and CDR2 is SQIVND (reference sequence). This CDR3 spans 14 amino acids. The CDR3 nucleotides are TGTGCCAGTAGCCGCTCGGCAGGTCGGTATGGCTACACCTTC. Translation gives CASSRSAGRYGYTF.

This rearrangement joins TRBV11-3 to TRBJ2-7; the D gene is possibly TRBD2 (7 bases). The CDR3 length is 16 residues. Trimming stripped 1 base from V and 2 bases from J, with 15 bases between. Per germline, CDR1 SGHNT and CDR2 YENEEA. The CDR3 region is CASSLGGLADTYEQYF. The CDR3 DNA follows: TGTGCCAGCAGCTTAGGGGGGCTAGCGGACACCTACGAGCAGTACTTC.

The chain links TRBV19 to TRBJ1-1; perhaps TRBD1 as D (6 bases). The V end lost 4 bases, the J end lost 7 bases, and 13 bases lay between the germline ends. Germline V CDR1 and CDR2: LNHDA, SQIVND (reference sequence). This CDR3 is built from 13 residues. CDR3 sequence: CASSTTQGLEAFF. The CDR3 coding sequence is TGTGCCAGTAGTACCACCCAGGGGCTTGAAGCTTTCTTT.

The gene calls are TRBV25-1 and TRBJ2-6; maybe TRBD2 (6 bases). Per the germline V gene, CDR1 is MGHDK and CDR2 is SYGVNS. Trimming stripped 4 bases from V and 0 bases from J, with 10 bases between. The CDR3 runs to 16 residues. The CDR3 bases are TGTGCCAGCAGTGTCTGGGGGGTCTCTGGGGCCAACGTCCTGACTTTC. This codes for CASSVWGVSGANVLTF.

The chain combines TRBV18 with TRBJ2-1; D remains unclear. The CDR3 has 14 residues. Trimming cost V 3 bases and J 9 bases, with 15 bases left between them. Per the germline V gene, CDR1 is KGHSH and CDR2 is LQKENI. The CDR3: CASSPGHKASEQFF. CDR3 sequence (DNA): TGTGCCAGCTCACCGGGCCACAAAGCCAGTGAGCAGTTCTTC.

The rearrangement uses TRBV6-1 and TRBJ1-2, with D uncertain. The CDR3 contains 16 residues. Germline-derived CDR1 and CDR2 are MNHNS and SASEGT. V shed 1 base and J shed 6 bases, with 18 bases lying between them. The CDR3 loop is CASSEGRRRAWDGYTF. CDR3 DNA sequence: TGTGCCAGCAGTGAAGGGAGGCGGAGGGCTTGGGATGGCTACACCTTC.

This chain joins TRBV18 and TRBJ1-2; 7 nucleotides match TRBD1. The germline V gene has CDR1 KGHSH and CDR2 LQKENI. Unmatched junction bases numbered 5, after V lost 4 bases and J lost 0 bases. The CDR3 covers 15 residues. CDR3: CASSQGGQPNYGYTF. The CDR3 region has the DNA TGTGCCAGCTCACAAGGGGGACAGCCTAACTATGGCTACACCTTC.

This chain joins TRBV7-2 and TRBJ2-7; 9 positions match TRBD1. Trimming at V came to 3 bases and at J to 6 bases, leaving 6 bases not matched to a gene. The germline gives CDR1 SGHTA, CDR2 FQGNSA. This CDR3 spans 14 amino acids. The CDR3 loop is CASSLRDRVGEQYF. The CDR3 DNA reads TGTGCCAGCAGCTTGAGGGACAGGGTTGGCGAGCAGTACTTC.

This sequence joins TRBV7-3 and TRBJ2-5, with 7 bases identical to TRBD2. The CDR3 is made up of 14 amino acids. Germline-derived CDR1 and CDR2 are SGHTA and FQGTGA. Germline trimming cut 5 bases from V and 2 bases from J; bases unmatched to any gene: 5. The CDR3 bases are TGTGCCAGCAGCCCTCGAGCGGGGCAAGAGACCCAGTACTTC. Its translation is CASSPRAGQETQYF.

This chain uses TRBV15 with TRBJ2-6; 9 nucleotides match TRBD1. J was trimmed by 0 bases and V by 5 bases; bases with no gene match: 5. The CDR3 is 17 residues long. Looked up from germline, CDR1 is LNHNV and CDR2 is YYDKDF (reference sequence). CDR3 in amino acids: CATSARDRASGANVLTF. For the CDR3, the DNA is TGTGCCACCAGCGCCCGGGACAGGGCCTCTGGGGCCAACGTCCTGACTTTC.

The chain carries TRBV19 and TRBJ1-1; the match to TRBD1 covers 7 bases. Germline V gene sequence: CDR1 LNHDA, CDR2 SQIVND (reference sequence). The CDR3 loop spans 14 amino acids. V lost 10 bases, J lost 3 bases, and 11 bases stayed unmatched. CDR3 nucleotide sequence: TGTGCCACCCTAAGTAGGGGGCGAGACACTGAAGCTTTCTTT. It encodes CATLSRGRDTEAFF.

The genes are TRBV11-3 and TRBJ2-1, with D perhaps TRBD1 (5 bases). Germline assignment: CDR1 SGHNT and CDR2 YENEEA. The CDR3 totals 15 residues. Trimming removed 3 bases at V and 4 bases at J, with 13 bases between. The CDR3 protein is CASSFVGRTYNEQFF. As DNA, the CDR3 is TGTGCCAGCAGCTTTGTCGGACGGACATACAATGAGCAGTTCTTC. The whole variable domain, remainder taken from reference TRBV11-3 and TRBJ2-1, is EAGVVQSPRYKIIEKKQPVAFWCNPISGHNTLYWYLQNLGQGPELLIRYENEEAVDDSQLPKDRFSAERLKGVDSTLKIQPAELGDSAVYLCASSFVGRTYNEQFFGPGTRLTVL.

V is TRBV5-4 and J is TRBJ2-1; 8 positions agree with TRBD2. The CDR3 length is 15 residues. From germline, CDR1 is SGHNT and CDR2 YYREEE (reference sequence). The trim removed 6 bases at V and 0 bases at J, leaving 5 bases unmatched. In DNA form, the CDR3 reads TGTGCCAGCACCTCCGCGGGGGGCTCCTACAATGAGCAGTTCTTC. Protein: CASTSAGGSYNEQFF.

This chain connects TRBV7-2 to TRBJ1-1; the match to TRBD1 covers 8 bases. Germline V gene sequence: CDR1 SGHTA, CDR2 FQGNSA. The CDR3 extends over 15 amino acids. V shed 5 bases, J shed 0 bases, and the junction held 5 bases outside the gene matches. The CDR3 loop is CASSLVRGLNTEAFF. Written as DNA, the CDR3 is TGTGCCAGCAGCCTCGTCAGGGGGCTGAACACTGAAGCTTTCTTT. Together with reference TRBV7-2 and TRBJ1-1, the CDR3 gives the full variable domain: GAGVSQSPSNKVTEKGKDVELRCDPISGHTALYWYRQSLGQGLEFLIYFQGNSAPDKSGLPSDRFSAERTGGSVSTLTIQRTQQEDSAVYLCASSLVRGLNTEAFFGQGTRLTVV.

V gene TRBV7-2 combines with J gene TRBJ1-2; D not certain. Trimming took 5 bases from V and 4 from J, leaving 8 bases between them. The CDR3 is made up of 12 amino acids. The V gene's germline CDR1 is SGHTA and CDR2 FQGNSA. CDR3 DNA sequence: TGTGCCAGCAGCGAGGACTCCTATGGCTACACCTTC. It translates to CASSEDSYGYTF.

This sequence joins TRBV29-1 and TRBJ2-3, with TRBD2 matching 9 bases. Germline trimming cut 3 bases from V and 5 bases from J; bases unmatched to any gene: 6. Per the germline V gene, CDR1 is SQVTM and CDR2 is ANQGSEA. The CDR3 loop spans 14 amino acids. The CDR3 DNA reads TGCAGCGTTGACGTCGTAGCGGGAGTAGATACGCAGTATTTT. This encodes CSVDVVAGVDTQYF.

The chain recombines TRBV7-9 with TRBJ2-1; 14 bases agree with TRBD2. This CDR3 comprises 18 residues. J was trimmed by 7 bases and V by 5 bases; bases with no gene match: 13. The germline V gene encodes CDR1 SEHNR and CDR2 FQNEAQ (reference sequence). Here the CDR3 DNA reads TGTGCCAGCAGCCCGGAATACGGGACTAGCGGGAGTGGTAATGAGCAGTTCTTC. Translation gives CASSPEYGTSGSGNEQFF. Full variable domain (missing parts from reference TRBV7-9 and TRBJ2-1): DTGVSQNPRHKITKRGQNVTFRCDPISEHNRLYWYRQTLGQGPEFLTYFQNEAQLEKSRLLSDRFSAERPKGSFSTLEIQRTEQGDSAMYLCASSPEYGTSGSGNEQFFGPGTRLTVL.

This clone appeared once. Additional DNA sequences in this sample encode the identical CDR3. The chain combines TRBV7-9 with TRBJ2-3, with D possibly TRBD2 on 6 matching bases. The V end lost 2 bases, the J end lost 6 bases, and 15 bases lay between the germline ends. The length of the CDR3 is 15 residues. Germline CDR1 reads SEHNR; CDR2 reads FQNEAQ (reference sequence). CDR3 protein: CASSLLAGSTDTQYF. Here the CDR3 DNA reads TGTGCCAGCAGCTTATTGGCGGGATCTACGGATACGCAGTATTTT.

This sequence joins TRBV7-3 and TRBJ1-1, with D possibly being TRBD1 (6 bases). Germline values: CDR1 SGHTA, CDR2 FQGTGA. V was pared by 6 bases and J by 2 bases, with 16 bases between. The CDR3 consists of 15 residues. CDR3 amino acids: CASSPNLRGNTEAFF. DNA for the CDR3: TGTGCCAGCAGTCCCAACCTCAGGGGCAACACTGAAGCTTTCTTT.